A single sample gave rise to the 28 T cell receptor beta chains below, sequenced in a study of blood T cell repertoires in COVID-19. Some clones are missing from TCRdb's copy, which holds only in-frame ones; the method was immunoSEQ multiplex PCR. The data contain fewer than 200,000 clones, 88% of them singletons. Sequenced: peripheral blood. The source is a man aged 45-65 years who had recovered from COVID-19.

J is TRBJ2-3 and V is TRBV7-9, with 9 bases matching TRBD1. Germline V CDR1 and CDR2: SEHNR, FQNEAQ (reference sequence). The CDR3 contains 14 residues. Losses at the gene ends were 5 bases for V and 6 bases for J; bases not matched to a gene: 6. CDR3: CASSVDRGGDTQYF. The CDR3 bases are TGTGCCAGCAGCGTAGACAGGGGGGGTGATACGCAGTATTTT.

V is TRBV10-2 and J is TRBJ2-5; 7 bases map to TRBD2. Per germline, CDR1 WSHSY and CDR2 SAAADI. The length of the CDR3 is 16 residues. The V segment lost 6 bases and the J segment 5 bases; nucleotides outside the gene matches: 15. CDR3 sequence: CASRGGTSGEGETQYF. The CDR3 region has the DNA TGCGCCAGCAGGGGGGGGACCTCCGGGGAGGGGGAGACCCAGTACTTC.

This rearrangement joins TRBV7-8 to TRBJ2-1; 9 bases fit TRBD2. After removal of 3 bases from V and 2 bases from J, the junction contained 2 bases not matched to a gene. CDR1 SGHVS and CDR2 FQNEAQ come from the germline V gene. CDR3 length equals 15 residues. CDR3 amino acids: CASSLVAGAYNEQFF. The CDR3 nucleotides are TGTGCCAGCAGCTTGGTAGCGGGGGCCTACAATGAGCAGTTCTTC.

The chain employs TRBV5-4 and TRBJ2-1; tentative D call: TRBD2 (6 bases). The V gene lost 1 base and the J gene lost 0 bases, with 8 bases spanning the gap. The CDR3 spans 15 residues. CDR1 is SGHNT and CDR2 is YYREEE in the germline V gene (reference sequence). The CDR3 region has the DNA TGTGCCAGCAGCTTGTCCGGGGGCTCCTACAATGAGCAGTTCTTC. Its protein is CASSLSGGSYNEQFF. Together with reference TRBV5-4 and TRBJ2-1, the CDR3 gives the full variable domain: ETGVTQSPTHLIKTRGQQVTLRCSSQSGHNTVSWYQQALGQGPQFIFQYYREEENGRGNFPPRFSGLQFPNYSSELNVNALELDDSALYLCASSLSGGSYNEQFFGPGTRLTVL.

The chain employs TRBV5-6 and TRBJ1-2, with no clear D. V lost 2 bases and J 3 bases, leaving 2 bases between the germline ends. The CDR3 runs to 11 residues. CDR1 SGHDT and CDR2 YYEEEE come from the germline V gene. CDR3: CASSFDYGYTF. DNA of the CDR3: TGTGCCAGCAGCTTCGACTATGGCTACACCTTC.

This clone was found a few times. The V call is TRBV30, the J call TRBJ1-5; D is possibly TRBD1 (5 bases). Trimming shortened V by 5 bases and J by 5 bases, and 13 bases separated the two germline ends. Germline lookup yields CDR1 GTSNPN and CDR2 SVGIG (reference sequence). This CDR3 is 13 amino acids long. DNA of the CDR3: TGTGCCTGGGCGGCAGGGATGGATCAGCCCCAGCATTTT. Its translation is CAWAAGMDQPQHF.

This clone has just one count. The V gene is TRBV10-3, the J gene TRBJ1-1; D call uncertain. This CDR3 comprises 16 residues. Per germline, CDR1 ENHRY and CDR2 SYGVKD. V was cut by 0 bases and J by 4 bases, with 15 bases left in between. CDR3 nucleotides: TGTGCCATCAGTGAGTCGACTCCGGCAGATAGCACTGAAGCTTTCTTT. Translated, it gives CAISESTPADSTEAFF.

The gene calls are TRBV21-1 and TRBJ1-6. TRBV21-1 is labeled a pseudogene. The CDR3 runs 17 residues. The CDR3 protein is CASSISFIGDLDSPLHF. CDR3 sequence (DNA): TGTGCCAGCAGCATAAGTTTCATCGGGGATTTAGATTCACCCCTCCACTTT.

This rearrangement joins TRBV5-1 to TRBJ2-7, with TRBD1 matching over 8 bases. J gave up 3 bases and V 0 bases, and 2 bases lay outside the gene matches. The germline V gene has CDR1 SGHRS and CDR2 YFSETQ. The length of the CDR3 is 14 residues. The CDR3 here is CASSLVGQVYEQYF. CDR3 sequence (DNA): TGCGCCAGCAGCTTGGTGGGACAGGTCTACGAGCAGTACTTC.

The gene calls are TRBV18 and TRBJ2-5, with TRBD2 matching over 7 bases. Germline V gene lookup returns CDR1 KGHSH and CDR2 LQKENI. V lost 6 bases to trimming and J lost 6 bases; unmatched junction nucleotides: 13. The CDR3 contains 15 residues. CDR3 in DNA: TGTGCCAGCTCCCGATCCCAGGGAGGGGAAAAGACCCAGTACTTC. It is translated as CASSRSQGGEKTQYF.

The chain links TRBV7-2 to TRBJ2-7; 11 bases agree with TRBD2. V shed 5 bases, J shed 0 bases, and the junction held 3 bases outside the gene matches. This CDR3 has 15 residues. Germline values: CDR1 SGHTA, CDR2 FQGNSA. The CDR3 DNA reads TGTGCCAGCAGCGCGGGACTAGCGGTCTCCTACGAGCAGTACTTC. Protein sequence: CASSAGLAVSYEQYF.

The J gene is TRBJ2-1, the V gene TRBV7-2, with 13 bases lining up with TRBD2. Trimming cost V 5 bases and J 2 bases; bases outside gene matches: 3. This CDR3 region has 16 residues. Germline-derived CDR1 and CDR2 are SGHTA and FQGNSA. The CDR3 loop reads CASSTGTSGTYNEQFF. As DNA, the CDR3 is TGTGCCAGCAGCACCGGGACTAGCGGGACCTACAATGAGCAGTTCTTC.

The chain links TRBV6-1 to TRBJ1-4; D may be TRBD1 (5 bases). V shed 2 bases and J shed 14 bases, with 15 bases lying between them. Germline CDR1 and CDR2: MNHNS and SASEGT. This CDR3 has 13 residues. The DNA for the CDR3 is TGTGCCAGCAGTGAAAGGGGTGCCGGAGGGCTGTTTTTT. Protein product: CASSERGAGGLFF.

This chain links TRBV1 with TRBJ2-1; the table assigns TRBD1, which was not confirmed against the DNA. TRBV1 is a recognized pseudogene. The CDR3 has 17 residues. The CDR3 reads CTSSSQTTGSVHNEQFF. The CDR3 bases are TGCACCAGCAGCTCACAAACCACAGGGTCGGTGCACAATGAGCAGTTCTTC.

V usage is TRBV3-1 (or the pseudogene TRBV3-2) and J usage is TRBJ2-7, with 8 bases identical to TRBD2. The J segment lost 4 bases and the V segment lost 0 bases, leaving 2 bases of the junction unmatched. Germline V lookup: CDR1 LGHDT, CDR2 YNNKEL (reference sequence). The CDR3 has 14 residues. In nucleotides, the CDR3 is TGTGCCAGCAGCCAAGACGGCGGGGGGTACGAGCAGTACTTC. Protein sequence: CASSQDGGGYEQYF.

The chain has TRBV20-1 and TRBJ1-2; possibly TRBD1 for D (5 bases). There are 13 residues in the CDR3. Trimming removed 3 bases at V and 2 bases at J, with 10 bases between. CDR1 is DFQATT, CDR2 SNEGSKA, per germline (reference sequence). The CDR3 reads CSASEGSNYGYTF. As DNA, the CDR3 is TGCAGTGCTAGTGAGGGGAGCAACTATGGCTACACCTTC.

The chain combines TRBV5-1 with TRBJ1-3, with a tentative D call TRBD1 (5 bases). The CDR3 length is 15 residues. The germline CDR1 and CDR2 sequences are SGHRS and YFSETQ. Trimming took off 0 bases at V and 1 base at J, with 8 bases between the two ends. CDR3 protein: CASSLDAGSGNTIYF. The CDR3, as DNA: TGCGCCAGCAGCTTGGATGCAGGGTCTGGAAACACCATATATTTT.

The chain uses TRBV18 and TRBJ2-2; 11 bases fit TRBD1. Trimming at V came to 3 bases and at J to 5 bases, leaving 2 bases not matched to a gene. The CDR3 sequence is 15 residues long. Germline loops: CDR1 KGHSH, CDR2 LQKENI. The CDR3 reads CASSPGQGETGELFF. Written as DNA, the CDR3 is TGTGCCAGCTCACCGGGACAGGGGGAAACCGGGGAGCTGTTTTTT.

This clone has just one count. The chain couples TRBV13 to TRBJ2-7, with 9 positions matching TRBD1. Trimming at V came to 5 bases and at J to 4 bases, leaving 3 bases not matched to a gene. Per germline, CDR1 PRHDT and CDR2 FYEKMQ (reference sequence). The CDR3 is 13 residues long. The CDR3 sequence: CASSPDRGYEQYF. The CDR3 DNA sequence: TGTGCCAGCAGCCCCGACAGGGGGTACGAGCAGTACTTC.

The V gene is TRBV19, the J gene TRBJ2-7; a possible D gene is TRBD1 (5 bases). This CDR3 has 15 amino acids. Germline V CDR1 and CDR2: LNHDA, SQIVND (reference sequence). V lost 5 bases to trimming and J lost 2 bases, with 16 bases between them. This chain's CDR3 is CASSSSQGATYEQYF. The CDR3, as DNA: TGTGCCAGTAGTTCCTCCCAGGGTGCCACCTACGAGCAGTACTTC.

The rearrangement uses TRBV7-3 and TRBJ2-6; 9 nucleotides line up with TRBD1. Germline V gene sequence: CDR1 SGHTA, CDR2 FQGTGA. This CDR3 is 15 amino acids long. The ends lost 8 bases at V and 5 bases at J; junction bases unmatched: 7. This chain's CDR3 is CASGLTGGRANVLTF. CDR3 nucleotide sequence: TGTGCCAGCGGACTCACAGGGGGCAGGGCCAACGTCCTGACTTTC.

V is TRBV7-2 and J is TRBJ1-2, with TRBD1 identical over 7 bases. Germline V lookup: CDR1 SGHTA, CDR2 FQGNSA. The ends lost 8 bases at V and 0 bases at J; junction bases unmatched: 9. There are 15 residues in the CDR3. For the CDR3, the DNA is TGTGCCAGCCAGCCGACAGGGAAGGCTAACTATGGCTACACCTTC. Amino acids: CASQPTGKANYGYTF.

This clone was counted only a few times. The rearrangement uses TRBV5-1 and TRBJ2-1; 9 nucleotides line up with TRBD2. The V and J ends lost 3 bases and 8 bases, in that order; junction bases with no gene match: 12. This CDR3 is built from 16 residues. Germline V lookup: CDR1 SGHRS, CDR2 YFSETQ. CDR3 sequence: CASSSDRTSAGDEQFF. CDR3 DNA sequence: TGCGCCAGCAGCTCCGACCGGACTAGCGCCGGCGATGAGCAGTTCTTC.

This clone was counted once. This chain links TRBV29-1 with TRBJ1-1; 7 bases are shared with TRBD1. The germline CDR1 and CDR2 sequences are SQVTM and ANQGSEA. After removal of 6 bases from V and 0 bases from J, the junction contained 7 bases not matched to a gene. The CDR3 length is 14 residues. The CDR3 protein is CSVRSGTVNTEAFF. CDR3 bases: TGCAGCGTCCGCTCCGGGACAGTGAACACTGAAGCTTTCTTT.

This clone appeared a single time. The V and J genes are TRBV6-6 and TRBJ1-2; D is possibly TRBD1 (5 bases). CDR3 length equals 14 residues. With 9 bases removed from V and 2 bases from J, the gap between germline ends came to 16 bases. Germline V gives CDR1 MNHNY, CDR2 SVGAGI (reference sequence). CDR3 in DNA: TGTGCCAGTCAAGGCACAGGTGTAAACTATGGCTACACCTTC. Amino acid sequence: CASQGTGVNYGYTF.

The chain is built from TRBV6-5 and TRBJ2-7; TRBD1 is a possible D gene (6 bases). The CDR3 runs 14 residues. Germline values: CDR1 MNHEY, CDR2 SVGAGI. V lost 3 bases and J lost 2, with 11 bases in between. This CDR3 is CASSYNRAAYEQYF. The DNA of the CDR3 is TGTGCCAGCAGTTATAACAGGGCGGCCTACGAGCAGTACTTC.

The chain combines TRBV6-5 with TRBJ2-7, with 8 nucleotides matching TRBD1. The V gene's germline CDR1 is MNHEY and CDR2 SVGAGI. The CDR3 is 15 residues long. V lost 4 bases and J lost 3; bases outside the gene matches: 8. Here the CDR3 reads CASSSRDRQIYEQYF. The DNA of the CDR3 is TGTGCCAGCAGTTCCCGGGACAGGCAAATCTACGAGCAGTACTTC.

This clone appeared once. The DNA for the CDR3 is TGTGCCAGCAGCTTGTTTGCTGCGGCTTACAATGAGCAGTTCTTC. Protein product: CASSLFAAAYNEQFF. The chain has TRBV5-4 and TRBJ2-1; D is unresolved. Trimming cost V 1 base and J 4 bases, with 12 bases left between them. Germline V gene lookup returns CDR1 SGHNT and CDR2 YYREEE (reference sequence). CDR3 length: 15 residues. Variable domain in full (rest from reference TRBV5-4 and TRBJ2-1): ETGVTQSPTHLIKTRGQQVTLRCSSQSGHNTVSWYQQALGQGPQFIFQYYREEENGRGNFPPRFSGLQFPNYSSELNVNALELDDSALYLCASSLFAAAYNEQFFGPGTRLTVL.